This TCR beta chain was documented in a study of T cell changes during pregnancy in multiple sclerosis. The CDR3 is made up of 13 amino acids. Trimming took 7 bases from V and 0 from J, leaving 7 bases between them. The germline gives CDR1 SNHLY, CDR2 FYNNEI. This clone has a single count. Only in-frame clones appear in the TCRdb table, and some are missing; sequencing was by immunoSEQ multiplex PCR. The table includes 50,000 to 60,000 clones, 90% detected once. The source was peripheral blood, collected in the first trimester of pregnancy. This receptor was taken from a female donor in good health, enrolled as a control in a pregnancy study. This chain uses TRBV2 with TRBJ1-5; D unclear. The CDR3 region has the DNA TGTGCCAGCACGGGAGTTAGCAATCAGCCCCAGCATTTT. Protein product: CASTGVSNQPQHF.